This T cell receptor (beta chain) was recovered during a study of CD8 T cells in Susac syndrome. V lost 8 bases, J lost 7 bases, and 14 bases lay in between. The CDR3 spans 13 residues. Germline V CDR1 and CDR2: SNHLY, FYNNEI. Sequencing targeted TCR beta in blood CD8+ and CD4+ T cells. Healthy donors were controls matched for age and sex. RNA, at roughly 0.5 to 1 ug, was reverse transcribed with random hexamers. Coverage of TCR beta CDR3 amplification by immunoSEQ multiplex PCR extended to 54 Vbeta and 13 Jbeta. TCRdb fed the immunoSEQ multiplex PCR reads into MiXCR, producing one record per CDR3 protein. The sample includes around 160,000 distinct CDR3 sequences, 85% to 95% seen only once; the top ten take about 0.14%.

The rearrangement joins TRBV2 to TRBJ2-2; D is perhaps TRBD2 (5 bases). This TCR came from a human donor in good health. The sequenced material came from CD4+ T cells from PBMCs. CDR3 loop: CASGSPQFGELFF. CDR3 nucleotides: TGTGCCAGCGGGAGCCCTCAGTTCGGGGAGCTGTTTTTT.